This T cell receptor (beta chain) stems from a study of T cells after yellow fever vaccination. Findings and caveats of the study: Booster samples showed a return of most primary-vaccination clones (around 96% CD4, 85% to 90% CD8).

This clonotype was seen at least ten times. Its target is unknown. V lost 7 bases and J 3 bases, leaving 19 bases between the germline ends. The germline V gene has CDR1 MNHEY and CDR2 SVGEGT. The CDR3 is 15 amino acids. Via MiXCR, TCRdb re-called the 5' RACE reads, giving one row per CDR3 protein. The profile shows around 300,000 distinct CDR3 sequences, 4.1% of them singletons. The sequence was collected from a man between 18 and 29 years old who received the YFV17D yellow fever vaccine. This specimen consisted of PBMCs, obtained 5 days after the yellow fever booster vaccination. This chain uses TRBV6-2 or TRBV6-3 with TRBJ2-7; D gene unclear. In DNA form, the CDR3 reads TGTGCCAGCACCCATCTTCGGACGGTGAACTACGAGCAGTACTTC. Its protein is CASTHLRTVNYEQYF.